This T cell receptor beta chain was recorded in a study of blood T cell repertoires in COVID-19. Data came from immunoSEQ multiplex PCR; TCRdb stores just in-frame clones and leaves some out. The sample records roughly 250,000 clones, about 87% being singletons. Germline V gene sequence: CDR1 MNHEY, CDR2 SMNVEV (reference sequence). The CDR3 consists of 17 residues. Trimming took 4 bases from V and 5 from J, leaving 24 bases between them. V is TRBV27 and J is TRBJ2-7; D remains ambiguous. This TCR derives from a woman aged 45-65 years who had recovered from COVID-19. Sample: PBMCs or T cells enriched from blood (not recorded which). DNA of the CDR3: TGTGCCAGCAGTTCAAATGCCCCCCGGCAGTTGGGCCACGAGCAGTACTTC. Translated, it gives CASSSNAPRQLGHEQYF.